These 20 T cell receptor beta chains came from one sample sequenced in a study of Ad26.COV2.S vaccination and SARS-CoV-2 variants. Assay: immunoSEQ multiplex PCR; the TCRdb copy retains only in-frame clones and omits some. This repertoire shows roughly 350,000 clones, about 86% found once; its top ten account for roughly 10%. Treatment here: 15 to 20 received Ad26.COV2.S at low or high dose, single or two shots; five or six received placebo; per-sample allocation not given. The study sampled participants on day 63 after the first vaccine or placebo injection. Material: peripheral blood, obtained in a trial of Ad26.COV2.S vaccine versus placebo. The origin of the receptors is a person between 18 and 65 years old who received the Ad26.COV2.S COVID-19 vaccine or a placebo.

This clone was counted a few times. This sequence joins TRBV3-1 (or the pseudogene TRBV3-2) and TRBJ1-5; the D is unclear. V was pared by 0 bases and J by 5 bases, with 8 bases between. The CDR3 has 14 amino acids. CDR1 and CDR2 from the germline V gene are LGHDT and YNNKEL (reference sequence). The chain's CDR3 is CASSQDQADQPQHF. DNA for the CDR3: TGTGCCAGCAGCCAAGATCAGGCGGATCAGCCCCAGCATTTT.

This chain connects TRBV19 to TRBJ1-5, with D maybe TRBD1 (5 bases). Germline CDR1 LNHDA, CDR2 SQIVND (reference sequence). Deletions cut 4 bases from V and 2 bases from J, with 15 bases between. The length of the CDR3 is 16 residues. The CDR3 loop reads CASSRGRGKGNQPQHF. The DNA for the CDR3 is TGTGCCAGTAGTAGGGGTCGGGGGAAGGGCAATCAGCCCCAGCATTTT.

The CDR3 region is CASRGAGSSYNEQFF. The CDR3 DNA sequence: TGTGCCAGCAGGGGGGCAGGGAGCTCCTACAATGAGCAGTTCTTC. The J gene is TRBJ2-1, the V gene TRBV2; perhaps TRBD1 as D (6 bases). The CDR3 has 15 amino acids. V was cut by 6 bases and J by 0 bases, with 12 bases left in between. Germline CDR1 SNHLY, CDR2 FYNNEI. Filled out from reference TRBV2 and TRBJ2-1, the complete variable domain reads EPEVTQTPSHQVTQMGQEVILRCVPISNHLYFYWYRQILGQKVEFLVSFYNNEISEKSEIFDDQFSVERPDGSNFTLKIRSTKLEDSAMYFCASRGAGSSYNEQFFGPGTRLTVL.

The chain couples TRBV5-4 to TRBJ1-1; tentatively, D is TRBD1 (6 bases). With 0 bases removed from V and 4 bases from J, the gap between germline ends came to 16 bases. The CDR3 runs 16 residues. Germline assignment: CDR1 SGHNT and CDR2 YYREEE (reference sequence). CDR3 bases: TGTGCCAGCAGCTTGGCCGGCAGGGGTTGGGGCACTGAAGCTTTCTTT. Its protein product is CASSLAGRGWGTEAFF.

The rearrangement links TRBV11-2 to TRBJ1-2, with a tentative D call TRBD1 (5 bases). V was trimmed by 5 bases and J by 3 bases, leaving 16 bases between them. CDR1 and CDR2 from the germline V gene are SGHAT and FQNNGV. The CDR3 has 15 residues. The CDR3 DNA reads TGTGCCAGCAGCGTGGCGGGGGGGACCGACTATGGCTACACCTTC. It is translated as CASSVAGGTDYGYTF.

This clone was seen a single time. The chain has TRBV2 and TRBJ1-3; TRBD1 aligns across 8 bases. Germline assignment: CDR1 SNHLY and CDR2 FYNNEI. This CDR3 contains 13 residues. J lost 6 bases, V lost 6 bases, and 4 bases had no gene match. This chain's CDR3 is CASSGQGLNTIYF. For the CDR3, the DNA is TGTGCCAGCAGCGGACAGGGATTAAACACCATATATTTT.

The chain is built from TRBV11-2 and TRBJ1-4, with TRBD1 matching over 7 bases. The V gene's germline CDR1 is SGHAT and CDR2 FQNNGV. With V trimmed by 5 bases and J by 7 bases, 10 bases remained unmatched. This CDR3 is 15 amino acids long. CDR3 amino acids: CASSTSQGNGEKLFF. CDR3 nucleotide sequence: TGTGCCAGCAGCACCTCACAGGGGAACGGTGAAAAACTGTTTTTT. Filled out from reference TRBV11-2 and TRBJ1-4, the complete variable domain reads EAGVAQSPRYKIIEKRQSVAFWCNPISGHATLYWYQQILGQGPKLLIQFQNNGVVDDSQLPKDRFSAERLKGVDSTLKIQPAKLEDSAVYLCASSTSQGNGEKLFFGSGTQLSVL.

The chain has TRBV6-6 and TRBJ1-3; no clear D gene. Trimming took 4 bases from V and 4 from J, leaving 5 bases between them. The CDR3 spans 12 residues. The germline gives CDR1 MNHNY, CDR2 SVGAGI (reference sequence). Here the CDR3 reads CASSFGGNTIYF. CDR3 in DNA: TGTGCCAGCAGTTTTGGGGGAAACACCATATATTTT.

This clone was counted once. The DNA of the CDR3 is TGTGCCAGCAGCACCCGGGACATTCCGCAAGAGACCCAGTACTTC. It encodes CASSTRDIPQETQYF. The V gene is TRBV9, the J gene TRBJ2-5, with TRBD1 as a possible D gene (6 bases). The CDR3 spans 15 residues. From germline, CDR1 is SGDLS and CDR2 YYNGEE. The V end was cut by 4 bases, the J end by 2 bases, with 15 bases between.

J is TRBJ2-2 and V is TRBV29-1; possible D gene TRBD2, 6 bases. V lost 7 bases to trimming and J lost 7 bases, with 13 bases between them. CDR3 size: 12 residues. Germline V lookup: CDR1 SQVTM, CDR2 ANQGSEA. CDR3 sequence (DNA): TGCAGCGGCAGAAGGGGAGGCGGGGAGCTGTTTTTT. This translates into CSGRRGGGELFF.

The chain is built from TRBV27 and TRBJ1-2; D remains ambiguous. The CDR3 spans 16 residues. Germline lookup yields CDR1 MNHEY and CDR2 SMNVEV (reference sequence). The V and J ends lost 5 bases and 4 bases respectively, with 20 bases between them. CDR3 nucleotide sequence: TGTGCCAGCAGTCCACTTGGATACATCAGAAGCTATGGCTACACCTTC. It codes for CASSPLGYIRSYGYTF.

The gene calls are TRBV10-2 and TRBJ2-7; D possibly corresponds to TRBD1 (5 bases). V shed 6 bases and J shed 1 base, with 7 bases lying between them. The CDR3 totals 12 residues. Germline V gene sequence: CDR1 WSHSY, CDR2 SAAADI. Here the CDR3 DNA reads TGCGCCAGCAGCGACAGTTCCTACGAGCAGTACTTC. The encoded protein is CASSDSSYEQYF.

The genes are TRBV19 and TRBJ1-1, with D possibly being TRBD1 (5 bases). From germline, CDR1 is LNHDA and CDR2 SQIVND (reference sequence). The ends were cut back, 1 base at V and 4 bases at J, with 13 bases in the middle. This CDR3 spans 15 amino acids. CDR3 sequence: CASSIVGAEGTEAFF. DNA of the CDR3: TGTGCCAGTAGTATAGTTGGGGCGGAGGGCACTGAAGCTTTCTTT.

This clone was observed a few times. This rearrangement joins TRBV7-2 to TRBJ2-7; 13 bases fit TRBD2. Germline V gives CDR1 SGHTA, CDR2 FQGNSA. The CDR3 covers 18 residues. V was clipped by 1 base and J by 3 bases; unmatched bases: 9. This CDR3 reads CASSLGTRTSGSSYEQYF. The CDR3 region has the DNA TGTGCCAGCAGCTTAGGGACCCGGACTAGCGGGAGCAGCTACGAGCAGTACTTC. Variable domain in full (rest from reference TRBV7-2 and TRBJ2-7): GAGVSQSPSNKVTEKGKDVELRCDPISGHTALYWYRQSLGQGLEFLIYFQGNSAPDKSGLPSDRFSAERTGGSVSTLTIQRTQQEDSAVYLCASSLGTRTSGSSYEQYFGPGTRLTVT.

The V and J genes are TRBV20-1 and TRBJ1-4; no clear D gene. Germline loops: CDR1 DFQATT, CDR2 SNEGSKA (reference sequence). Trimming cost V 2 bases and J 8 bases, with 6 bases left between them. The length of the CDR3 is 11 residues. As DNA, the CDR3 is TGCAGTGCTAGACCCGGGGAAAAACTGTTTTTT. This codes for CSARPGEKLFF.

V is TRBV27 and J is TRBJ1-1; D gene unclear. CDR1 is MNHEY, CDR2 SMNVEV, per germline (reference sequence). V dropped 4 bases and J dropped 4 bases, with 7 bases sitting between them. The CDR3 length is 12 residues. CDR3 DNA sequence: TGTGCCAGCAGTTACGATGGCACTGAAGCTTTCTTT. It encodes CASSYDGTEAFF.

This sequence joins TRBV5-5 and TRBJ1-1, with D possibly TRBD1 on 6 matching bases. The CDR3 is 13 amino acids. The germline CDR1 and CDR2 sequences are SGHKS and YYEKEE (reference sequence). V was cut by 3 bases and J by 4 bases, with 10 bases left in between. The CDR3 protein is CASSWTVTTEAFF. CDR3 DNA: TGTGCCAGCAGCTGGACAGTTACCACTGAAGCTTTCTTT.

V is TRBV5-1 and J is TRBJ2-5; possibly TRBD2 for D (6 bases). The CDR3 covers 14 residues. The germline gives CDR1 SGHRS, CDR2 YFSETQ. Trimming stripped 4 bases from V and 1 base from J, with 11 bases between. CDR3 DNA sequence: TGCGCCAGCAGCCCCGGTAGCGGCCAAGAGACCCAGTACTTC. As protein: CASSPGSGQETQYF.

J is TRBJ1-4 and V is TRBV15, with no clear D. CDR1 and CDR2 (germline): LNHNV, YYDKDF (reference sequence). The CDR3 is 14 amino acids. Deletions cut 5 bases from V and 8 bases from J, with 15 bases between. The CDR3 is CATSPENSGEKLFF. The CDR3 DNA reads TGTGCCACCAGCCCGGAAAACAGCGGCGAAAAACTGTTTTTT.

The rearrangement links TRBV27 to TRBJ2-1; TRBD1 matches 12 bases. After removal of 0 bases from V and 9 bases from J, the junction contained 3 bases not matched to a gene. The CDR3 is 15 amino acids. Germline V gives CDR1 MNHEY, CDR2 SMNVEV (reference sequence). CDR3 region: CASSLSGQGAGEQFF. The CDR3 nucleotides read TGTGCCAGCAGTTTATCGGGACAGGGGGCGGGTGAGCAGTTCTTC.